The rows below give T cell receptor beta chains drawn from one sample of a study of memory CD4+ T cells and cytomegalovirus serostatus. The table came from immunoSEQ multiplex PCR; TCRdb's copy has only in-frame clones and leaves some out. This sample carries around 41,000 clones, over 60% of them seen once, and the ten largest clones take 5% to 7%. Sequencing was done on a sample of memory CD4+ T cells from blood. Receptors originate from an adult in good health and CMV-seronegative. The CDR3 runs from the conserved cysteine through the conserved F or W. Fields, in order: CDR3 protein, CDR3 length, J gene, V gene, D gene. D genes are given only for firm matches.

CASSLAGADNEQFF | 14 | TRBJ2-1 | TRBV11-2 | .
CASSAGTNTEAFF | 13 | TRBJ1-1 | TRBV7-3 | .
CASSPGSGLAGGSAVFF | 17 | TRBJ2-1 | TRBV18 | TRBD2
CASSEERSGRGETQYF | 16 | TRBJ2-5 | TRBV2 | TRBD2
CASSQDGLAGFNEQFF | 16 | TRBJ2-1 | TRBV4-1 | TRBD2
CASIKGLGNYGYTF | 14 | TRBJ1-2 | TRBV6-1 | .
CASSPDWGTDTQYF | 14 | TRBJ2-3 | TRBV5-4 | .
CASTPQKNQPQHF | 13 | TRBJ1-5 | TRBV19 | .
CASSSAGYEQYF | 12 | TRBJ2-7 | TRBV11-2 | TRBD2
CASSPGLAGVSLNNEQFF | 18 | TRBJ2-1 | TRBV11-2 | TRBD2
CSVNGGHTIYF | 11 | TRBJ1-3 | TRBV29-1 | .
CASSLSQPEAFF | 12 | TRBJ1-1 | TRBV28 | .
CASSESGGLAGRETQYF | 17 | TRBJ2-5 | TRBV10-1 | TRBD2
CASSLVAGPTNYGYTF | 16 | TRBJ1-2 | TRBV19 | .
CASSNQETQYF | 11 | TRBJ2-5 | TRBV18 | .
CASSLTVSGSQHF | 13 | TRBJ1-5 | TRBV7-2 | .
CASTPGPQNSEQYF | 14 | TRBJ2-7 | TRBV5-1 | .
CASRRGGLAVSSYEQYF | 17 | TRBJ2-7 | TRBV28 | TRBD2
CASSLLTGSPGEKLFF | 16 | TRBJ1-4 | TRBV5-1 | .
CASSIGEADTQYF | 13 | TRBJ2-3 | TRBV19 | .